This T cell receptor (beta chain) was identified during a study of T cell responses to AZD1222 COVID-19 vaccine. Remarks on this clone: Its antigen remains unknown.

The CDR3 has 16 amino acids. V trimming: 5 bases; J trimming: 1 base; junction bases outside the gene matches: 6. Germline V CDR1 and CDR2: SQVTM, ANQGSEA. Study-level points and caveats: Clonal diversity was possibly underestimated; the donors were predominantly white British and more often female. Increases in Spike-specific TCR breadth and depth were seen after two AZD1222 doses. The repertoires were collected only after the peak T cell response.

Generated by immunoSEQ multiplex PCR, the TCRdb table keeps only in-frame clones and is missing some. This sample carries 150,000 to 160,000 clones, more than 75% of them seen once, and the ten largest clones take roughly 9.7%. This TCR derives from an adult who received the AZD1222 COVID-19 vaccine. The chain couples TRBV29-1 to TRBJ2-7; the match to TRBD2 covers 15 bases. The sequences come from peripheral blood, collected 28 days after the second AZD1222 dose. CDR3 DNA: TGCAGCGTTACGGGACTAGCGGGAGGAGGATCCTACGAGCAGTACTTC. It specifies CSVTGLAGGGSYEQYF.